This T cell receptor (beta chain) was documented in a study of T cell responses to AZD1222 COVID-19 vaccine. Of note for this clone: What it binds is unknown.

Whole-study findings and limits: Only five or six people who got AZD1222 tested seropositive at baseline. Spike-specific TCR breadth and depth went up after people got two AZD1222 doses. The CD4 TCRs associated with vaccination extended across spike and predominated at 160-218 and 743-854.

V was clipped by 4 bases and J by 4 bases; unmatched bases: 4. This CDR3 comprises 13 residues. Germline assignment: CDR1 SGDLS and CDR2 YYNGEE. The data were produced by immunoSEQ multiplex PCR, yet TCRdb's version contains in-frame clones alone and is incomplete. Of almost 80,000 clones listed, around 87% are singletons. This chain joins TRBV9 and TRBJ2-5; 7 bases align to TRBD1. This clonotype was obtained from an adult in good health. The sample in question was peripheral blood, obtained on day 0 of AZD1222 vaccination. As DNA, the CDR3 is TGTGCCAGCAGCCCGACAGGGAGAGAGACCCAGTACTTC. Protein product: CASSPTGRETQYF.